This T cell receptor beta chain was sequenced during a study of identical twins. Study-wide points: Invariant cells of the MAIT and iNKT types might have partly distorted the zero-insertion analyses.

The CDR3 extends over 14 amino acids. Germline-derived CDR1 and CDR2 are MDHEN and SYDVKM. V lost 5 bases to trimming and J lost 3 bases; unmatched junction nucleotides: 7. TCRdb re-called the 5' RACE reads through MiXCR, storing one row per CDR3 protein. The sample holds more than 650,000 distinct CDR3 sequences; 5.5% to 7.5% are singletons and the top ten take 1.5% to 2%. Concerning this clonotype: Its antigen is still unknown.

The V call is TRBV28, the J call TRBJ2-7; 7 positions match TRBD2. The specimen sequenced was naive T cells sorted from blood. The receptor comes from a young man in good health. The CDR3 DNA sequence: TGTGCCAGCAGTGGCCATGGGGGGGACTACGAGCAGTACTTC. This sequence encodes CASSGHGGDYEQYF.